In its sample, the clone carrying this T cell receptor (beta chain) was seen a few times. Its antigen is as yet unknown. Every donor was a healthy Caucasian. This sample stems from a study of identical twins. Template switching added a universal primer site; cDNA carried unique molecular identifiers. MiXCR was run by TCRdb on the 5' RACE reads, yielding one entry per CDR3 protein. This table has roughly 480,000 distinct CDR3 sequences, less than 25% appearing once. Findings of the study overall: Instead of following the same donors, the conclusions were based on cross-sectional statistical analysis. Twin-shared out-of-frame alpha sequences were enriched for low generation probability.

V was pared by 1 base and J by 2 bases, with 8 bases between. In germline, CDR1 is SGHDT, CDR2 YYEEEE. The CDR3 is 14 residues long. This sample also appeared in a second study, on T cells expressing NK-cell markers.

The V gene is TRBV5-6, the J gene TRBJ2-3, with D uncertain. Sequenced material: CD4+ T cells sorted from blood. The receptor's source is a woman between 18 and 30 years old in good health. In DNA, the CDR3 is TGTGCCAGCAGCTTGCCTACCGACACAGATACGCAGTATTTT. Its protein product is CASSLPTDTDTQYF.